This T cell receptor (beta chain) was profiled in a study of shared clonotypes between healthy human individuals. This clone was counted once. Clones were read by immunoSEQ multiplex PCR, and TCRdb kept only the in-frame ones, dropping some. This repertoire shows fewer than 2.5 million clones, 93% found once; its top ten account for 0.35% to 0.45%. The germline V gene has CDR1 SGHRS and CDR2 YFSETQ. The V gene lost 2 bases and the J gene lost 0 bases, with 12 bases spanning the gap. The length of the CDR3 is 16 residues. The gene calls are TRBV5-1 and TRBJ2-1; D call uncertain. Specimen: naive CD4+ T cells from PBMCs. Subset indicated: CD45RA+ positively selected. This receptor was identified in a man aged 18 to 29 in good health. Some clones in this sample may be carry-over from other donors' samples. The chain's CDR3 is CASSLLTAISYNEQFF. CDR3 nucleotides: TGCGCCAGCAGCTTACTTACGGCAATCTCCTACAATGAGCAGTTCTTC.